This T cell receptor beta chain comes out of a study of early T cells in non-severe SARS-CoV-2 infection. A single record per CDR3 protein comes from TCRdb applying MiXCR to the 5' RACE reads. The top ten clones hold about 10% of a sample with over 50,000 distinct CDR3 sequences, about 7.6% of them seen once. The CDR3 contains 14 residues. From germline, CDR1 is DFQATT and CDR2 SNEGSKA (reference sequence). Trimming removed 5 bases from V and 3 bases from J, with 13 bases in between. This clonotype was counted ten times or more. The source was whole blood, collected at baseline. This sequence originates from an adult who was a healthcare worker with PCR-confirmed SARS-CoV-2 infection or an uninfected control (not recorded which). The V gene is TRBV20-1, the J gene TRBJ1-4; possible D gene TRBD1, 5 bases. CDR3 in amino acids: CSASGQASNEKLFF. The CDR3 nucleotides are TGCAGTGCTTCAGGGCAGGCGTCTAATGAAAAACTGTTTTTT.